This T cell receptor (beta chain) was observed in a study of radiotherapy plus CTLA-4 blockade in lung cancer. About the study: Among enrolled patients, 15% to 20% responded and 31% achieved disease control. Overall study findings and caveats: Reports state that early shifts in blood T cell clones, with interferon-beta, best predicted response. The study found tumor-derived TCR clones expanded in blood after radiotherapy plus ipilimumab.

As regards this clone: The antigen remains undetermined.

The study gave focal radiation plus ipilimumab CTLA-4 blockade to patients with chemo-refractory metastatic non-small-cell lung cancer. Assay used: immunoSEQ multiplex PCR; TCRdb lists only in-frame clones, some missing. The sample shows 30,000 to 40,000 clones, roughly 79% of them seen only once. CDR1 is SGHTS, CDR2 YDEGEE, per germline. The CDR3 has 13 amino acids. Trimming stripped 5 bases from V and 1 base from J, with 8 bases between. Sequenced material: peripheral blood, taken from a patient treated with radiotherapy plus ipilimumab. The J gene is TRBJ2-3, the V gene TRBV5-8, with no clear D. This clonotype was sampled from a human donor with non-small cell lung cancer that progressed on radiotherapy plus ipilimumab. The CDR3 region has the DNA TGTGCCAGCAGTTGGACCCGCACAGATACGCAGTATTTT. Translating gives CASSWTRTDTQYF.